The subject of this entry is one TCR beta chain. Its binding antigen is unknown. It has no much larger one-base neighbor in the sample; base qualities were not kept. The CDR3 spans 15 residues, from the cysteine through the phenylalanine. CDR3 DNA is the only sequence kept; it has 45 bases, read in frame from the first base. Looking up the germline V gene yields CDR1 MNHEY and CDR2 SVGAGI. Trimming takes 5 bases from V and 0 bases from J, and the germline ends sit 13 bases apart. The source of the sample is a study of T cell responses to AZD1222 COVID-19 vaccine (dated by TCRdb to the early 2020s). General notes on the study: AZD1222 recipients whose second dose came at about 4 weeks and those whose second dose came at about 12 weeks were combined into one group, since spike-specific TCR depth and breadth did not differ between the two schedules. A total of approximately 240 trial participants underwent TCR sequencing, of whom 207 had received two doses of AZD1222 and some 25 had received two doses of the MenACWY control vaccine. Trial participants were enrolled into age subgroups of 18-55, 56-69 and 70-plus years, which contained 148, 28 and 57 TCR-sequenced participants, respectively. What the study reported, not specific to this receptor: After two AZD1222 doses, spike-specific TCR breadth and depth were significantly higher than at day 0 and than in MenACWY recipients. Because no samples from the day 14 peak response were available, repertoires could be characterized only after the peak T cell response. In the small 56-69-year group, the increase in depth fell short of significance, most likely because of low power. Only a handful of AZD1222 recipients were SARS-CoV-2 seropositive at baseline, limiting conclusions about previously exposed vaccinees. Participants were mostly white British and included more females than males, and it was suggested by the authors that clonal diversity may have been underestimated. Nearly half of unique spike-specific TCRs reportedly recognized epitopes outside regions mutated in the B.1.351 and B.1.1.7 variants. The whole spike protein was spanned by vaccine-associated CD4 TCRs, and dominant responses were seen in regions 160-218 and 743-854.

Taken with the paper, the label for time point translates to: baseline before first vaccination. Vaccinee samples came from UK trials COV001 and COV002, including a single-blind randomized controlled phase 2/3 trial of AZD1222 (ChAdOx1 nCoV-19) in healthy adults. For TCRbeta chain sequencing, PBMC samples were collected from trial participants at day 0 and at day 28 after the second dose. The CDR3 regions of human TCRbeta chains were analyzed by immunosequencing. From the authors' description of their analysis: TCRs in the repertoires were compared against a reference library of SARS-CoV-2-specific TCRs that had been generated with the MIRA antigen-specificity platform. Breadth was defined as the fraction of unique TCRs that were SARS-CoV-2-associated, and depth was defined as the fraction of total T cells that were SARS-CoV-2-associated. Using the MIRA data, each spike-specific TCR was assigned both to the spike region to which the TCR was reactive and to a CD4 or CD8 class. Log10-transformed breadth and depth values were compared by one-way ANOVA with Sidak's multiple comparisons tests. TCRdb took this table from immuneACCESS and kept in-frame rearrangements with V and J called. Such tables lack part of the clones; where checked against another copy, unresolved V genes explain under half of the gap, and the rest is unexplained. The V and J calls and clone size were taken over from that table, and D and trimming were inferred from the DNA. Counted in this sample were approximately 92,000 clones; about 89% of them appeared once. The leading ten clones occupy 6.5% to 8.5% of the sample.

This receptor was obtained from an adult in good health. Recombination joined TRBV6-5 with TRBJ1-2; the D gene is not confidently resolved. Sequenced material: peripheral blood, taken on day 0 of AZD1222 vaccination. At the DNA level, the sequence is TGTGCCAGCAGTATTCAGGCTGGGGCTAACTATGGCTACACCTTC. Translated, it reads CASSIQAGANYGYTF.